A single sample is the source of the 30 T cell receptor beta chains below, sequenced in a study of cytomegalovirus exposure and HLA in healthy donors. Primers included in the PCR were 60 Vbeta and 13 Jbeta primers. Some clones are missing from TCRdb's copy, which holds only in-frame ones; the method was immunoSEQ multiplex PCR. The table shows about 180,000 clones, with over 70% occurring only once. The sequenced sample consisted of PBMCs. The receptors derive from a male donor in good health and CMV-seronegative.

The gene calls are TRBV19 and TRBJ2-5, with D possibly TRBD2 on 7 matching bases. The J call is doubtful: the DNA matches TRBJ2-7 better. CDR3 length: 17 residues. Germline lookup yields CDR1 LNHDA and CDR2 SQIVND (reference sequence). The CDR3 DNA sequence: TGTGCCAGTAGTATAGGAGTGGGGGCTAGCGGCTCCTACGAGCAGTACTTC. Its translation is CASSIGVGASGSYEQYF.

This chain joins TRBV5-5 and TRBJ2-5, with a weak D call TRBD2 (5 bases). Germline CDR1 reads SGHKS; CDR2 reads YYEKEE (reference sequence). The CDR3 totals 14 residues. V was pared by 2 bases and J by 2 bases, with 10 bases between. CDR3 loop: CASSFARVQETQYF. CDR3 coding DNA: TGTGCCAGCAGCTTTGCGAGGGTTCAAGAGACCCAGTACTTC.

The rearrangement uses TRBV12-5 and TRBJ1-2; D might be TRBD1 (6 bases). The CDR3 is made up of 14 amino acids. V was pared by 2 bases and J by 14 bases, with 21 bases between. Germline lookup yields CDR1 LGHNT and CDR2 FRNRAP. The chain's CDR3 is CASGLNARGYAITF. The CDR3 bases are TGTGCTAGTGGTTTGAATGCCAGGGGTTACGCTATTACCTTC.

The chain is built from TRBV7-9 and TRBJ1-1, with unresolved D. This CDR3 region has 14 residues. V was clipped by 5 bases and J by 0 bases, with 10 bases between them. In germline, CDR1 is SEHNR, CDR2 FQNEAQ (reference sequence). The CDR3, as DNA: TGTGCCAGCAGCCTCAGATTTATGAACACTGAAGCTTTCTTT. This codes for CASSLRFMNTEAFF.

This rearrangement joins TRBV10-3 to TRBJ2-2; maybe TRBD1 (6 bases). Trimming pared 5 bases from V and 0 bases from J, leaving 10 bases between. From germline, CDR1 is ENHRY and CDR2 SYGVKD. The CDR3 has 15 residues. The CDR3: CAISRGTTNTGELFF. The DNA of the CDR3 is TGTGCCATCAGTAGGGGGACAACGAACACCGGGGAGCTGTTTTTT.

The chain has TRBV30 and TRBJ1-4, with D maybe TRBD1 (5 bases). The CDR3 contains 14 residues. Germline V CDR1 and CDR2: GTSNPN, SVGIG (reference sequence). Trimming pared 4 bases from V and 3 bases from J, leaving 12 bases between. In DNA form, the CDR3 reads TGTGCCTGGAATCTGGGACTGTCTAATGAAAAACTGTTTTTT. This encodes CAWNLGLSNEKLFF.

The chain links TRBV19 to TRBJ2-7, with TRBD1 matching over 11 bases. V lost 4 bases to trimming and J lost 2 bases; unmatched junction nucleotides: 4. The CDR3 consists of 15 residues. The germline CDR1 and CDR2 sequences are LNHDA and SQIVND (reference sequence). The CDR3 DNA reads as TGTGCCAGTAGTAGTCCGGGACAGGGGGCCTACGAGCAGTACTTC. Encoded protein: CASSSPGQGAYEQYF.

The J gene is TRBJ2-7, the V gene TRBV6-6; D is undetermined. Trimming cost V 2 bases and J 3 bases, with 8 bases left between them. Germline CDR1 and CDR2: MNHNY and SVGAGI (reference sequence). The CDR3 sequence is 13 residues long. CDR3 sequence: CASSYDKSYEQYF. CDR3 DNA sequence: TGTGCCAGCAGTTACGACAAGAGCTACGAGCAGTACTTC.

The chain combines TRBV28 with TRBJ2-1; no clear D gene. The CDR3 totals 15 residues. Trimming took 6 bases from V and 1 from J, leaving 13 bases between them. CDR1 is MDHEN, CDR2 SYDVKM, per germline. The CDR3 region is CASRRAAASYNEQFF. In DNA, the CDR3 is TGTGCCAGCAGGCGTGCTGCGGCGTCCTACAATGAGCAGTTCTTC.

The J gene is TRBJ2-1, the V gene TRBV11-3; TRBD2 matches at 10 bases. Germline-derived CDR1 and CDR2 are SGHNT and YENEEA. This CDR3 has 15 residues. With 1 base clipped from V and 9 bases from J, the junction kept 6 bases outside the gene matches. In DNA, the CDR3 is TGTGCCAGCAGCTTAGGGCTAGCGGGAGCCGGTGAGCAGTTCTTC. This sequence encodes CASSLGLAGAGEQFF.

The V and J genes are TRBV2 and TRBJ1-5, with 12 bases lining up with TRBD1. Germline V gives CDR1 SNHLY, CDR2 FYNNEI. Germline trimming cut 8 bases from V and 1 base from J; bases unmatched to any gene: 3. This CDR3 has 15 residues. This chain's CDR3 is CASQGQGASNQPQHF. The CDR3 DNA reads as TGTGCCAGCCAGGGACAGGGGGCGAGCAATCAGCCCCAGCATTTT.

This chain joins TRBV6-5 and TRBJ2-3; 8 nucleotides line up with TRBD2. The V gene's germline CDR1 is MNHEY and CDR2 SVGAGI. V lost 6 bases to trimming and J lost 4 bases; unmatched junction nucleotides: 9. The CDR3 has 15 amino acids. This CDR3 is CASSRAGVLADTQYF. The DNA for the CDR3 is TGTGCCAGCAGCCGAGCGGGAGTTCTCGCAGATACGCAGTATTTT.

This clone occurred a few times. This chain links TRBV28 with TRBJ1-2, with D perhaps TRBD1 (5 bases). CDR1 and CDR2 from the germline V gene are MDHEN and SYDVKM. This CDR3 is built from 14 residues. V was shortened by 4 bases and J by 3 bases, with 12 bases between the two germline ends. The CDR3 loop reads CASSSGGVDYGYTF. The CDR3 nucleotides read TGTGCCAGCAGTTCCGGGGGGGTGGACTATGGCTACACCTTC.

This clone was counted only a few times. The V gene is TRBV30, the J gene TRBJ2-1, with D possibly being TRBD2 (5 bases). Germline V gives CDR1 GTSNPN, CDR2 SVGIG (reference sequence). Trimming left V 7 bases short and J 7 bases short, with 17 bases between. The CDR3 length is 13 residues. CDR3 nucleotide sequence: TGTGCCTTGGACGTGGGGAGTGAGAATGAGCAGTTCTTC. It translates to CALDVGSENEQFF.

This rearrangement joins TRBV5-4 to TRBJ1-2; D is possibly TRBD1 (5 bases). Germline values: CDR1 SGHNT, CDR2 YYREEE (reference sequence). Trimming shortened V by 4 bases and J by 8 bases, and 21 bases separated the two germline ends. The CDR3 is 15 residues long. The CDR3 coding sequence is TGTGCCAGCAGCCTCTTAAGGGCAGGGAATAAGGGCTACACCTTC. The encoded protein is CASSLLRAGNKGYTF.

This rearrangement joins TRBV9 to TRBJ1-3; the match to TRBD1 covers 7 bases. The CDR3 consists of 15 residues. J lost 2 bases, V lost 4 bases, and 6 bases had no gene match. The germline CDR1 and CDR2 sequences are SGDLS and YYNGEE. The CDR3 DNA follows: TGTGCCAGCAGCCTGGGACAGATCACTGGAAACACCATATATTTT. Protein product: CASSLGQITGNTIYF. Full variable domain (remainder filled in from reference TRBV9 and TRBJ1-3): DSGVTQTPKHLITATGQRVTLRCSPRSGDLSVYWYQQSLDQGLQFLIQYYNGEERAKGNILERFSAQQFPDLHSELNLSSLELGDSALYFCASSLGQITGNTIYFGEGSWLTVV.

The chain links TRBV4-3 to TRBJ1-5, with TRBD1 matching 7 bases. CDR3 length: 14 amino acids. The trim removed 3 bases at V and 8 bases at J, leaving 7 bases unmatched. The germline V gene has CDR1 LGHNA and CDR2 YSLEER. CDR3 amino acids: CASSQDPQGKPQHF. CDR3 coding DNA: TGCGCCAGCAGCCAGGACCCACAGGGGAAGCCCCAGCATTTT.

V is TRBV6-6 and J is TRBJ2-3; TRBD1 agrees at 8 bases. The germline V gene has CDR1 MNHNY and CDR2 SVGAGI (reference sequence). The CDR3 has 16 amino acids. After removal of 4 bases from V and 6 bases from J, the junction contained 12 bases not matched to a gene. CDR3 residues: CASSSRTGQNWDTQYF. In DNA, the CDR3 is TGTGCCAGCAGTTCAAGGACAGGGCAAAATTGGGATACGCAGTATTTT.

This chain joins TRBV11-1 and TRBJ2-1; 10 bases align to TRBD2. The germline V gene encodes CDR1 SGHAT and CDR2 FQDESV (reference sequence). The CDR3 is 17 residues long. V lost 5 bases, J lost 7 bases, and 14 bases stayed unmatched. The CDR3 nucleotides are TGTGCCAGCAGCCCCTACCGGGTTAGCGGGAGGTATAATGAGCAGTTCTTC. Amino acid sequence: CASSPYRVSGRYNEQFF.

The chain combines TRBV18 with TRBJ1-1; 7 bases are a match to TRBD1. With V trimmed by 3 bases and J by 7 bases, 5 bases remained unmatched. The CDR3 consists of 13 residues. From germline, CDR1 is KGHSH and CDR2 LQKENI. The CDR3 is CASSPNRDSEAFF. The CDR3 region has the DNA TGTGCCAGCTCACCGAATCGGGACAGTGAAGCTTTCTTT. The full variable domain, in which reference TRBV18 and TRBJ1-1 provide the parts outside the CDR3, is NAGVMQNPRHLVRRRGQEARLRCSPMKGHSHVYWYRQLPEEGLKFMVYLQKENIIDESGMPKERFSAEFPKEGPSILRIQQVVRGDSAAYFCASSPNRDSEAFFGQGTRLTVV.

This clone occurred a few times. The V gene is TRBV28, the J gene TRBJ2-7; D is undetermined. CDR3 size: 13 residues. Trimming removed 5 bases at V and 2 bases at J, with 10 bases between. CDR1 is MDHEN, CDR2 SYDVKM, per germline. The CDR3 nucleotides read TGTGCCAGCAGTGGAGATTCGACCTACGAGCAGTACTTC. Its translation is CASSGDSTYEQYF.

The rearrangement joins TRBV29-1 to TRBJ2-5, with D possibly matching TRBD2 (5 bases). The last part of the DNA fits TRBJ2-7 better; the J call may be wrong. From germline, CDR1 is SQVTM and CDR2 ANQGSEA. CDR3 length equals 13 residues. In DNA, the CDR3 is TGCAGCGTTGCAAGAAGCGGAGCCCGCGAGCAGTACTTC. The encoded protein is CSVARSGAREQYF.

This clone came up once. The rearrangement joins TRBV10-3 to TRBJ1-2; no clear D. This CDR3 region has 11 residues. Trimming cost V 6 bases and J 5 bases, with 7 bases left between them. Germline assignment: CDR1 ENHRY and CDR2 SYGVKD. The CDR3 DNA reads as TGTGCCATCAGCGCGAATTATGGCTACACCTTC. This sequence encodes CAISANYGYTF.

This sequence joins TRBV6-5 and TRBJ1-1; unclear D gene. The V end lost 8 bases, the J end lost 5 bases, and 12 bases lay between the germline ends. Germline loops: CDR1 MNHEY, CDR2 SVGAGI. CDR3 length: 12 residues. CDR3: CASRTRRTEAFF. CDR3 DNA sequence: TGTGCCAGCCGAACGAGGAGGACTGAAGCTTTCTTT.

The rearrangement links TRBV4-2 to TRBJ2-3; 10 positions match TRBD2. V shed 6 bases and J 6 bases; nucleotides not matched to a gene: 9. The CDR3 length is 15 residues. Germline lookup yields CDR1 LGHNA and CDR2 YNFKEQ. CDR3 loop: CASSSSSGGMDTQYF. The DNA of the CDR3 is TGTGCCAGCAGTTCGTCTAGCGGGGGTATGGATACGCAGTATTTT.

The chain employs TRBV4-2 and TRBJ2-1; weak D call: TRBD2 (6 bases). Germline V gene sequence: CDR1 LGHNA, CDR2 YNFKEQ. V lost 1 base and J 6 bases, leaving 13 bases between the germline ends. CDR3 length: 15 residues. The CDR3 coding sequence is TGTGCCAGCAGCCAAGCAGTCCCAGCGGGCAATGAGCAGTTCTTC. Protein sequence: CASSQAVPAGNEQFF.

The gene calls are TRBV5-8 and TRBJ1-1, with D uncertain. This CDR3 is built from 15 residues. Germline CDR1 is SGHTS and CDR2 is YDEGEE. V lost 4 bases and J 5 bases, leaving 18 bases between the germline ends. CDR3 residues: CASSRGTTKSTEAFF. For the CDR3, the DNA is TGTGCCAGCAGCAGAGGAACCACGAAAAGTACTGAAGCTTTCTTT.

This clone has more than one count but fewer than ten. CDR3 in amino acids: CSGYRDSRSNQPQHF. CDR3 sequence (DNA): TGCAGCGGGTACCGGGACAGTAGGAGCAATCAGCCCCAGCATTTT. The chain uses TRBV29-1 and TRBJ1-5; the match to TRBD1 covers 7 bases. Germline assignment: CDR1 SQVTM and CDR2 ANQGSEA. V shed 7 bases, J shed 1 base, and the junction held 10 bases outside the gene matches. This CDR3 has 15 amino acids. Filled out from reference TRBV29-1 and TRBJ1-5, the complete variable domain reads SAVISQKPSRDICQRGTSLTIQCQVDSQVTMMFWYRQQPGQSLTLIATANQGSEATYESGFVIDKFPISRPNLTFSTLTVSNMSPEDSSIYLCSGYRDSRSNQPQHFGDGTRLSIL.

The count of this clone is one. The chain couples TRBV4-1 to TRBJ2-7; D unresolved. V shed 0 bases and J shed 3 bases, with 12 bases lying between them. CDR3 length equals 15 residues. Germline CDR1 reads MGHRA; CDR2 reads YSYEKL. The CDR3 DNA is TGCGCCAGCAGCCAAGACCAACGCAGGTACTACGAGCAGTACTTC. Translating gives CASSQDQRRYYEQYF.

This chain uses TRBV28 with TRBJ2-1; D ambiguous. The CDR3 contains 12 residues. CDR1 and CDR2 from the germline V gene are MDHEN and SYDVKM. V lost 6 bases, J lost 8 bases, and 11 bases lay in between. CDR3 in amino acids: CASSITVYEQFF. CDR3 bases: TGTGCCAGCAGCATTACGGTGTATGAGCAGTTCTTC.